One and the same sample provided the 21 T cell receptor beta chains below, sequenced in a study of blood T cell repertoires in COVID-19 (dated by TCRdb to the early 2020s). Library preparation employed the immunoSEQ multiplex PCR assay. TCRdb holds this immuneACCESS table with in-frame rearrangements only. Some clones are missing; in checked studies, unresolved V genes explain under half, and the rest has no known cause. The sample includes approximately 230,000 clones, with around 86% observed a single time. About 2.2% of the sample is held by the ten biggest clonotypes. Sequencing input: peripheral blood. The source is a man aged 25-45 years who had recovered from COVID-19.

The chain recombines TRBV29-1 with TRBJ2-7, with unresolved D. V lost 6 bases, J lost 2 bases, and 14 bases lay in between. The CDR3 sequence is 13 residues long. Germline values: CDR1 SQVTM, CDR2 ANQGSEA. CDR3 amino acids: CSVRLTAAYEQYF. The CDR3 region has the DNA TGCAGCGTGCGCTTAACGGCGGCCTACGAGCAGTACTTC.

The chain has TRBV7-9 and TRBJ1-6; D ambiguous. This CDR3 is built from 16 residues. The V gene lost 1 base and the J gene lost 8 bases, with 15 bases spanning the gap. Germline CDR1 and CDR2: SEHNR and FQNEAQ (reference sequence). As DNA, the CDR3 is TGTGCCAGCAGCTTAGAAGCCGGGATCTTGCATTCACCCCTCCACTTT. Translation: CASSLEAGILHSPLHF.

This rearrangement joins TRBV15 to TRBJ1-2; D is perhaps TRBD1 (6 bases). The CDR3 runs to 15 residues. Germline CDR1 is LNHNV and CDR2 is YYDKDF (reference sequence). The V gene lost 0 bases and the J gene lost 0 bases, with 8 bases spanning the gap. Here the CDR3 reads CATSREGAANYGYTF. In DNA, the CDR3 is TGTGCCACCAGCAGAGAGGGGGCAGCTAACTATGGCTACACCTTC.

V gene TRBV9 combines with J gene TRBJ1-1; perhaps TRBD1 as D (5 bases). V was shortened by 3 bases and J by 1 base, with 13 bases between the two germline ends. The CDR3 totals 15 residues. Germline loops: CDR1 SGDLS, CDR2 YYNGEE. CDR3 coding DNA: TGTGCCAGCAGCGCGGGAGGGACGGAGAACACTGAAGCTTTCTTT. Translated: CASSAGGTENTEAFF.

The gene calls are TRBV6-6 and TRBJ1-6; D is perhaps TRBD1 (6 bases). Between the trimmed V and J ends, which lost 6 bases and 5 bases, there was a span of 11 bases. The germline CDR1 and CDR2 sequences are MNHNY and SVGAGI (reference sequence). The CDR3 totals 14 residues. The CDR3 reads CASRAPGDNSPLHF. The CDR3 DNA follows: TGTGCCAGCAGAGCTCCAGGGGATAATTCACCCCTCCACTTT.

The chain is built from TRBV14 and TRBJ1-1; D may be TRBD1 (6 bases). Trimming took off 6 bases at V and 1 base at J, with 15 bases between the two ends. CDR1 and CDR2 (germline): SGHDN, FVKESK. This CDR3 spans 15 amino acids. CDR3 protein: CASRLEGVSNTEAFF. The CDR3 bases are TGTGCCAGCAGACTCGAGGGGGTGTCGAACACTGAAGCTTTCTTT.

This clone appeared once. The chain joins TRBV9 to TRBJ1-2, with D maybe TRBD1 (5 bases). V was pared by 0 bases and J by 4 bases, with 13 bases between. Germline V CDR1 and CDR2: SGDLS, YYNGEE. This CDR3 is built from 15 residues. The DNA for the CDR3 is TGTGCCAGCAGCGTAGACGCAGGGTTGCTCTATGGCTACACCTTC. Amino acid sequence: CASSVDAGLLYGYTF.

V usage is TRBV3-1 (or the pseudogene TRBV3-2) and J usage is TRBJ1-2; 8 nucleotides agree with TRBD1. V shed 4 bases, J shed 4 bases, and the junction held 11 bases outside the gene matches. In germline, CDR1 is LGHDT, CDR2 YNNKEL (reference sequence). CDR3 length: 16 amino acids. DNA for the CDR3: TGTGCCAGCAGCCCACTAGAGGGGACAGGAGTCTATGGCTACACCTTC. Encoded protein: CASSPLEGTGVYGYTF.

This rearrangement joins TRBV19 to TRBJ1-3; D remains ambiguous. CDR1 LNHDA and CDR2 SQIVND come from the germline V gene (reference sequence). Trimming removed 7 bases from V and 0 bases from J, with 19 bases in between. The CDR3 is 17 amino acids. DNA for the CDR3: TGTGCCAGTACCCTAACCAGAGGGCGGACCTCTGGAAACACCATATATTTT. Protein sequence: CASTLTRGRTSGNTIYF.

The chain uses TRBV5-4 and TRBJ2-5; TRBD1 might be the D (5 bases). The germline V gene encodes CDR1 SGHNT and CDR2 YYREEE (reference sequence). The CDR3 has 15 amino acids. The germline V and J ends were trimmed by 5 bases and 1 base, with 15 bases remaining between them. The CDR3 protein is CASRPYFRGQETQYF. CDR3 DNA sequence: TGTGCCAGCAGGCCCTATTTTAGGGGCCAAGAGACCCAGTACTTC.

V gene TRBV30 combines with J gene TRBJ2-1, with 13 bases lining up with TRBD2. The germline V gene has CDR1 GTSNPN and CDR2 SVGIG (reference sequence). CDR3 length equals 16 residues. J lost 0 bases, V lost 6 bases, and 5 bases had no gene match. The CDR3 DNA follows: TGTGCCTGCCCCCGACTAGCGGGGGGCTCCTACAATGAGCAGTTCTTC. It translates to CACPRLAGGSYNEQFF.

V is TRBV11-3 and J is TRBJ2-5, with 9 bases fitting TRBD1. Trimming removed 2 bases from V and 4 bases from J; junction bases left unmatched: 8. The CDR3 has 16 amino acids. CDR1 is SGHNT and CDR2 is YENEEA in the germline V gene. CDR3 region: CASSLNSGQGGETQYF. CDR3 in DNA: TGTGCCAGCAGCTTAAACTCGGGACAGGGAGGAGAGACCCAGTACTTC.

The chain joins TRBV18 to TRBJ2-7, with TRBD1 identical over 8 bases. V trimming: 3 bases; J trimming: 4 bases; junction bases outside the gene matches: 5. This CDR3 has 14 amino acids. Germline V gene sequence: CDR1 KGHSH, CDR2 LQKENI. The CDR3 region is CASSPSGTGYEQYF. DNA of the CDR3: TGTGCCAGCTCACCTTCCGGGACAGGATACGAGCAGTACTTC.

The chain employs TRBV3-1 (or the pseudogene TRBV3-2) and TRBJ1-1; 7 positions agree with TRBD1. This CDR3 is 17 amino acids long. Trimming took 0 bases from V and 0 from J; bases not matched to a gene: 7. Per the germline V gene, CDR1 is LGHDT and CDR2 is YNNKEL (reference sequence). CDR3 in DNA: TGTGCCAGCAGCCAAGAAGGGGGCCACAGCATGAACACTGAAGCTTTCTTT. Its protein product is CASSQEGGHSMNTEAFF.

The chain joins TRBV7-2 to TRBJ1-2, with D perhaps TRBD1 (5 bases). The germline gives CDR1 SGHTA, CDR2 FQGNSA. With 6 bases removed from V and 1 base from J, the gap between germline ends came to 24 bases. The CDR3 runs to 18 residues. The CDR3 nucleotides are TGTGCCAGCAGTCCCTCCCCCGGGTGGGGGGTGGTTAACTATGGCTACACCTTC. Protein product: CASSPSPGWGVVNYGYTF.

This clone was seen only once. The CDR3 coding sequence is TGCGCCAGCAGCTTGAGGATGGGACAGGCCCGTCCGGGGACCGGGGAGCTGTTTTTT. Translation gives CASSLRMGQARPGTGELFF. The chain combines TRBV5-1 with TRBJ2-2; 8 bases match TRBD1. CDR1 SGHRS and CDR2 YFSETQ come from the germline V gene. Unmatched junction bases numbered 16, after V lost 1 base and J lost 5 bases. The CDR3 is 19 residues long.

The chain links TRBV5-1 to TRBJ2-3; 9 nucleotides agree with TRBD1. The trim removed 0 bases at V and 4 bases at J, leaving 3 bases unmatched. The CDR3 is made up of 15 amino acids. Germline lookup yields CDR1 SGHRS and CDR2 YFSETQ. CDR3 nucleotide sequence: TGCGCCAGCAGCTTGGGGACAGGGGCTGCAGATACGCAGTATTTT. It is translated as CASSLGTGAADTQYF.

V usage is TRBV9 and J usage is TRBJ2-5, with 7 nucleotides matching TRBD2. Germline CDR1 SGDLS, CDR2 YYNGEE. With 5 bases clipped from V and 2 bases from J, the junction kept 9 bases outside the gene matches. The CDR3 has 15 residues. The CDR3 DNA follows: TGTGCCAGCAGTCCGCTGGGGGGGACTCAAGAGACCCAGTACTTC. It yields the protein CASSPLGGTQETQYF.

The chain couples TRBV6-1 to TRBJ2-4; tentative D call: TRBD1 (6 bases). V was shortened by 2 bases and J by 4 bases, with 18 bases between the two germline ends. The CDR3 covers 17 residues. Germline V gene data show CDR1 as MNHNS and CDR2 as SASEGT. The CDR3 sequence is CASSESVGRGLKNIQYF. In nucleotides, the CDR3 is TGTGCCAGCAGTGAATCAGTGGGCAGGGGCCTAAAAAACATTCAGTACTTC.

This sequence joins TRBV28 and TRBJ1-5; possibly TRBD1 for D (5 bases). This CDR3 is 16 amino acids long. V gave up 6 bases and J gave up 11 bases, with 26 bases separating them. The germline V gene encodes CDR1 MDHEN and CDR2 SYDVKM. The CDR3, as DNA: TGTGCCAGCAGCTGGCGGACAATTTTTGTCGGTTCGGCCCAGCATTTT. Translation: CASSWRTIFVGSAQHF.

The genes are TRBV24-1 and TRBJ1-2; D not resolved. Germline V gene data show CDR1 as KGHDR and CDR2 as SFDVKD. This CDR3 comprises 12 residues. V was clipped by 3 bases and J by 5 bases, with 6 bases between them. The CDR3 reads CATSDAYYGYTF. The DNA of the CDR3 is TGTGCCACCAGTGATGCGTATTATGGCTACACCTTC.